The clone carrying this T cell receptor beta chain was detected only a few times. The antigen is not known. Measured with immunoSEQ multiplex PCR; TCRdb has only the in-frame clones, and not every one. Of under 200,000 clones in the sample, around nine tenths were seen once. This sample was included in a study of cytomegalovirus exposure and HLA in healthy donors. For the study at large: According to later analysis, the same platform produced the roughly 110 validation and 666 first-cohort repertoires.

Donors came from a validation cohort of fewer than 150 subjects, distinct from the first 666-subject cohort. Findings and caveats of the study: A classifier reportedly called cytomegalovirus status with high sensitivity and specificity. There were some public TCRs occurring in many donors, but most TCR sequences were rare.

V was shortened by 3 bases and J by 4 bases, with 12 bases between the two germline ends. This CDR3 is 13 amino acids long. The germline V gene has CDR1 GTSNPN and CDR2 SVGIG (reference sequence). The genes are TRBV30 and TRBJ1-1; D ambiguous. The sample comprised PBMCs. The sequence was obtained from a woman in her late teens or twenties in good health and CMV-seropositive. DNA of the CDR3: TGTGCCTGGAGGTCTTTGTTAGCCACTGAAGCTTTCTTT. Translated, it gives CAWRSLLATEAFF.